Listed here are 29 T cell receptor beta chains from one sample, sequenced in a study of T cells in tuberculosis. TCRdb keeps only in-frame clones here, not all; method: immunoSEQ multiplex PCR. The top ten clones hold 20% to 25% of a sample with approximately 57,000 clones, approximately 91% of them seen once. Cells were sorted from thawed PBMC rested overnight and stained with GMM-loaded CD1B tetramer, viability dye and anti-CD3. CD1B tetramers were loaded with Rhodococcus equi-derived C32 glucose monomycolate. The sample taken for sequencing was CD1b-GMM tetramer-negative cells sorted from PBMCs. The receptors shown here come from an adult woman with latent tuberculosis.

This chain joins TRBV11-1 and TRBJ2-1, with no clear D. Trimming pared 1 base from V and 7 bases from J, leaving 14 bases between. The CDR3 runs 15 residues. CDR1 and CDR2 (germline): SGHAT, FQDESV (reference sequence). CDR3 in DNA: TGTGCCAGCAGCTTAGAGTTGCACACCCTGAATGAGCAGTTCTTC. Protein product: CASSLELHTLNEQFF.

J is TRBJ2-7 and V is TRBV7-9; TRBD2 agrees at 7 bases. The germline CDR1 and CDR2 sequences are SEHNR and FQNEAQ (reference sequence). Trimming cost V 7 bases and J 2 bases; bases outside gene matches: 5. The length of the CDR3 is 13 residues. CDR3: CASTMGGAYEQYF. CDR3 in DNA: TGTGCCAGCACCATGGGGGGGGCCTACGAGCAGTACTTC.

The V call is TRBV28, the J call TRBJ1-2; the match to TRBD1 covers 9 bases. Germline lookup yields CDR1 MDHEN and CDR2 SYDVKM. V was clipped by 6 bases and J by 1 base; unmatched bases: 12. The CDR3 spans 17 residues. CDR3 in DNA: TGTGCCAGCAGCCAACCTCCGGGACAGGGAGATAACTATGGCTACACCTTC. Its translation is CASSQPPGQGDNYGYTF.

V usage is TRBV4-3 and J usage is TRBJ1-2; TRBD1 might be the D (6 bases). Looked up from germline, CDR1 is LGHNA and CDR2 is YSLEER. Trimming shortened V by 0 bases and J by 3 bases, and 17 bases separated the two germline ends. The length of the CDR3 is 17 residues. As DNA, the CDR3 is TGCGCCAGCAGCCAAGATGGCCAGGGGAGATTTGACTATGGCTACACCTTC. This sequence encodes CASSQDGQGRFDYGYTF.

The rearrangement joins TRBV28 to TRBJ1-4; the match to TRBD1 covers 11 bases. V shed 3 bases and J 17 bases; nucleotides not matched to a gene: 8. This CDR3 contains 13 residues. Germline CDR1 is MDHEN and CDR2 is SYDVKM. The CDR3 nucleotides read TGTGCCAGCAGTTTTCGGACAGGGGGCAGTCTTTTTTTT. This sequence encodes CASSFRTGGSLFF.

This chain connects TRBV7-2 to TRBJ1-5; 9 nucleotides match TRBD1. The ends lost 5 bases at V and 6 bases at J; junction bases unmatched: 5. Germline V gene data show CDR1 as SGHTA and CDR2 as FQGNSA. This CDR3 region has 14 residues. CDR3 sequence (DNA): TGTGCCAGCAGCCCCGGGACAGGGTTTCAGCCCCAGCATTTT. Protein sequence: CASSPGTGFQPQHF.

The chain carries TRBV28 and TRBJ1-4; D perhaps matches TRBD1 (6 bases). Deletions cut 4 bases from V and 7 bases from J, with 19 bases between. Germline CDR1 and CDR2: MDHEN and SYDVKM. This CDR3 comprises 16 residues. CDR3 nucleotides: TGTGCCAGCAGTTCACCAGGGGCGCGGGTGGGTGAAAAACTGTTTTTT. As protein: CASSSPGARVGEKLFF.

The rearrangement uses TRBV7-8 and TRBJ1-2, with TRBD1 as a possible D gene (6 bases). Germline V lookup: CDR1 SGHVS, CDR2 FQNEAQ. This CDR3 contains 12 residues. Trimming took off 3 bases at V and 8 bases at J, with 10 bases between the two ends. CDR3 in DNA: TGTGCCAGCAGCTTTGAGGGGGTAGGCTACACCTTC. Translation gives CASSFEGVGYTF.

A note on this clone: Germline is not matched at one junction end, which may reflect a read error. The same CDR3 also results from other DNA sequences found in this sample. The V call is TRBV7-3, the J call TRBJ2-2, with a weak D call TRBD2 (5 bases). Germline V lookup: CDR1 SGHTA, CDR2 FQGTGA. The CDR3 is 14 residues long. The CDR3 sequence: CASSPLDGGGELFF. The CDR3 region has the DNA TGCGCCAGCAGCCCCTTGGACGGAGGCGGGGAGCTGTTTTTT.

This clone is a singleton in its sample. The genes are TRBV6-6 and TRBJ2-1, with 11 bases that match TRBD2. In germline, CDR1 is MNHNY, CDR2 SVGAGI (reference sequence). J lost 11 bases, V lost 5 bases, and 8 bases had no gene match. This CDR3 has 14 residues. CDR3 coding DNA: TGTGCCAGCAGTCCACCCGGGACTAGCGGAAAGCAGTTCTTC. Its translation is CASSPPGTSGKQFF.

The chain links TRBV19 to TRBJ1-1; 8 bases agree with TRBD1. V was clipped by 2 bases and J by 6 bases; unmatched bases: 5. Germline loops: CDR1 LNHDA, CDR2 SQIVND (reference sequence). CDR3 length: 14 amino acids. The CDR3 loop is CASSIQGARPEAFF. CDR3 sequence (DNA): TGTGCCAGTAGTATACAGGGGGCTAGGCCTGAAGCTTTCTTT.

V gene TRBV6-1 combines with J gene TRBJ2-3; 7 nucleotides line up with TRBD2. CDR1 and CDR2 (germline): MNHNS, SASEGT. The CDR3 runs 15 residues. V trimming: 1 base; J trimming: 2 bases; junction bases outside the gene matches: 3. CDR3 region: CASSEGEGVTDTQYF. Written as DNA, the CDR3 is TGTGCCAGCAGTGAAGGGGAGGGAGTCACAGATACGCAGTATTTT.

This clone has only one observation. The V call is TRBV5-4, the J call TRBJ2-5, with 7 bases fitting TRBD2. The CDR3 covers 16 residues. In germline, CDR1 is SGHNT, CDR2 YYREEE (reference sequence). V trimming: 1 base; J trimming: 2 bases; junction bases outside the gene matches: 8. The CDR3 protein is CASSLQEVGGQETQYF. The CDR3 DNA follows: TGTGCCAGCAGCTTGCAGGAGGTGGGGGGGCAAGAGACCCAGTACTTC.

J is TRBJ1-3 and V is TRBV5-5; tentatively, D is TRBD1 (5 bases). The CDR3 sequence is 16 residues long. V lost 4 bases to trimming and J lost 2 bases, with 16 bases between them. CDR1 SGHKS and CDR2 YYEKEE come from the germline V gene (reference sequence). CDR3 sequence (DNA): TGTGCCAGCAGCAAAGCGGGGGGTGTACCTGGAAACACCATATATTTT. Its protein is CASSKAGGVPGNTIYF.

The rearrangement joins TRBV27 to TRBJ2-7, with 7 bases that match TRBD2. Losses at the gene ends were 3 bases for V and 1 base for J; bases not matched to a gene: 3. Germline V gives CDR1 MNHEY, CDR2 SMNVEV (reference sequence). The CDR3 covers 14 residues. CDR3 bases: TGTGCCAGCAGTTTGCGGGGAGGGTCCTACGAGCAGTACTTC. It encodes CASSLRGGSYEQYF.

This chain links TRBV14 with TRBJ2-3; 10 positions match TRBD1. CDR3 length: 17 residues. Trimming took 3 bases from V and 3 from J; bases not matched to a gene: 9. Per the germline V gene, CDR1 is SGHDN and CDR2 is FVKESK. The CDR3 DNA reads TGTGCCAGCAGCCACCGACAGGGGGCGATAGTTACAGATACGCAGTATTTT. It yields the protein CASSHRQGAIVTDTQYF.

This clone showed up just once. The chain employs TRBV28 and TRBJ1-2; tentatively, D is TRBD1 (6 bases). The CDR3 is 14 residues long. Looked up from germline, CDR1 is MDHEN and CDR2 is SYDVKM. Trimming removed 7 bases from V and 2 bases from J, with 14 bases in between. CDR3 amino acids: CASTEKGVNYGYTF. The CDR3 DNA reads TGTGCCAGCACCGAGAAGGGGGTGAACTATGGCTACACCTTC.

The chain joins TRBV6-1 to TRBJ2-1, with a weak D call TRBD1 (5 bases). The V end was cut by 8 bases, the J end by 5 bases, with 13 bases between. From germline, CDR1 is MNHNS and CDR2 SASEGT. The CDR3 covers 13 residues. This CDR3 is CASESGRNNEQFF. CDR3 in DNA: TGTGCCAGCGAGTCAGGGCGCAACAATGAGCAGTTCTTC.

This clone was detected only once. This chain connects TRBV19 to TRBJ1-1; no clear D. V was pared by 5 bases and J by 1 base, with 11 bases between. This CDR3 is built from 14 residues. Germline-derived CDR1 and CDR2 are LNHDA and SQIVND (reference sequence). The CDR3 DNA follows: TGTGCCAGTAGTCCCGGGGTACCGAACACTGAAGCTTTCTTT. Protein: CASSPGVPNTEAFF.

This rearrangement joins TRBV7-9 to TRBJ1-2, with D possibly matching TRBD1 (6 bases). The germline V gene encodes CDR1 SEHNR and CDR2 FQNEAQ (reference sequence). The CDR3 totals 14 residues. V dropped 0 bases and J dropped 5 bases, with 10 bases sitting between them. CDR3 sequence (DNA): TGTGCCAGCAGCTTAGCGCTTCAGGGGTATGGCTACACCTTC. It translates to CASSLALQGYGYTF.

This clone occurred once. The V gene is TRBV7-8, the J gene TRBJ2-7; no clear D gene. The CDR3 loop spans 13 amino acids. CDR1 and CDR2 from the germline V gene are SGHVS and FQNEAQ. V gave up 0 bases and J gave up 1 base, with 4 bases separating them. This chain's CDR3 is CASSLAASYEQYF. DNA for the CDR3: TGTGCCAGCAGCTTAGCGGCTTCCTACGAGCAGTACTTC.

In this sample, this clone turned up once. J is TRBJ2-7 and V is TRBV25-1; no reliable D call. The CDR3 runs to 12 residues. CDR1 MGHDK and CDR2 SYGVNS come from the germline V gene. V gave up 2 bases and J gave up 6 bases, with 8 bases separating them. CDR3 coding DNA: TGTGCCAGCAGTGAAGGGCGTCGCGAGCAGTACTTC. Amino acids: CASSEGRREQYF.

The gene calls are TRBV6-5 and TRBJ1-2, with 12 bases fitting TRBD1. The CDR3 is 14 residues long. The germline CDR1 and CDR2 sequences are MNHEY and SVGAGI. Trimming removed 6 bases from V and 8 bases from J; junction bases left unmatched: 7. The CDR3 protein is CASSFGTGGRGYTF. The CDR3 DNA is TGTGCCAGCAGCTTTGGGACAGGGGGCAGGGGCTACACCTTC.

The chain is built from TRBV6-5 and TRBJ1-6; D is unclear. Between the trimmed V and J ends, which lost 5 bases and 10 bases, there was a span of 9 bases. The CDR3 covers 12 residues. Germline assignment: CDR1 MNHEY and CDR2 SVGAGI. The CDR3 loop is CASSQTGSPLHF. The DNA for the CDR3 is TGTGCCAGCAGTCAAACCGGGTCACCCCTCCACTTT.

This clone was detected only a few times. The V and J genes are TRBV29-1 and TRBJ1-5, with D possibly TRBD1 on 6 matching bases. This CDR3 comprises 14 residues. V was trimmed by 4 bases and J by 5 bases, leaving 15 bases between them. Per the germline V gene, CDR1 is SQVTM and CDR2 is ANQGSEA. CDR3 nucleotides: TGCAGCGTTGCTACAGGGACGTGGGATCAGCCCCAGCATTTT. This sequence encodes CSVATGTWDQPQHF. Together with reference TRBV29-1 and TRBJ1-5, the CDR3 gives the full variable domain: SAVISQKPSRDICQRGTSLTIQCQVDSQVTMMFWYRQQPGQSLTLIATANQGSEATYESGFVIDKFPISRPNLTFSTLTVSNMSPEDSSIYLCSVATGTWDQPQHFGDGTRLSIL.

V and J are TRBV7-3 and TRBJ2-1, with 11 bases aligning to TRBD2. Germline V gene lookup returns CDR1 SGHTA and CDR2 FQGTGA. Unmatched junction bases numbered 13, after V lost 1 base and J lost 2 bases. The CDR3 contains 20 residues. The CDR3: CASSLIGLLAGGKTYNEQFF. CDR3 coding DNA: TGTGCCAGCAGCTTAATTGGTCTGCTAGCGGGAGGCAAGACCTACAATGAGCAGTTCTTC. Full variable domain (remainder filled in from reference TRBV7-3 and TRBJ2-1): GAGVSQTPSNKVTEKGKYVELRCDPISGHTALYWYRQSLGQGPEFLIYFQGTGAADDSGLPNDRFFAVRPEGSVSTLKIQRTERGDSAVYLCASSLIGLLAGGKTYNEQFFGPGTRLTVL.

V usage is TRBV6-4 and J usage is TRBJ2-1; D unclear. Germline-derived CDR1 and CDR2 are MRHNA and SNTAGT. The CDR3 spans 13 residues. The V end lost 0 bases, the J end lost 7 bases, and 7 bases lay between the germline ends. The CDR3 nucleotides read TGTGCCAGCAGTGACTCCGCGCTGAATGAGCAGTTCTTC. Protein: CASSDSALNEQFF.

This chain joins TRBV5-6 and TRBJ1-5; tentatively, D is TRBD1 (5 bases). The V end lost 4 bases, the J end lost 4 bases, and 18 bases lay between the germline ends. CDR3 length: 16 residues. The germline gives CDR1 SGHDT, CDR2 YYEEEE. The CDR3 protein is CASSRTRGGGNQPQHF. The CDR3 region has the DNA TGTGCCAGCAGCCGAACGAGGGGAGGTGGGAATCAGCCCCAGCATTTT.

V gene TRBV7-9 combines with J gene TRBJ1-2, with a possible D match to TRBD1 (6 bases). This CDR3 has 13 residues. The germline V gene encodes CDR1 SEHNR and CDR2 FQNEAQ (reference sequence). V lost 5 bases and J lost 2, with 9 bases in between. CDR3: CASSPQGNYGYTF. The CDR3, as DNA: TGTGCCAGCAGCCCACAGGGAAACTATGGCTACACCTTC.